The 21 T cell receptor beta chains listed next were all sequenced from one sample in a study of TIL therapy for anti-PD-1-resistant metastatic lung cancer. This was the immunoSEQ v3 assay. Sequencing was performed with immunoSEQ multiplex PCR; in TCRdb, only in-frame clones are kept and a portion is missing. The sample lists 10,000 or so clones; 50% to 60% were seen once. Time point specified: pre-treatment sample, taken before nivolumab and TIL therapy. Pleural nodules or supraclavicular lymph nodes made up most of the excised metastases sampled. Sample: tumor tissue, taken at baseline. These receptors all stem from a person aged 25 to 80 with non-small cell lung cancer.

The chain links TRBV19 to TRBJ2-3; TRBD2 might be the D (6 bases). The CDR3 contains 12 residues. Trimming removed 9 bases at V and 2 bases at J, with 9 bases between. The germline CDR1 and CDR2 sequences are LNHDA and SQIVND (reference sequence). The CDR3 sequence: CARGRLTDTQYF. The CDR3 DNA follows: TGTGCCAGGGGGAGGCTCACAGATACGCAGTATTTT.

The chain couples TRBV6-6 to TRBJ2-7; 11 bases match TRBD1. Germline CDR1 is MNHNY and CDR2 is SVGAGI (reference sequence). The V and J ends lost 4 bases and 2 bases, in that order; junction bases with no gene match: 4. The CDR3 runs to 15 residues. In DNA, the CDR3 is TGTGCCAGCAGTTCCCGGGACAGGGGGGCCTACGAGCAGTACTTC. Translated: CASSSRDRGAYEQYF.

This chain links TRBV2 with TRBJ1-1; D gene uncertain. This CDR3 has 11 residues. Germline CDR1 SNHLY, CDR2 FYNNEI. The V end lost 7 bases, the J end lost 10 bases, and 13 bases lay between the germline ends. The CDR3 DNA is TGTGCCAGCACCGAACGCTTGGGAGCTTTCTTT. Its translation is CASTERLGAFF.

The CDR3 loop is CASSLGPVGRQYF. CDR3 nucleotides: TGTGCCAGCAGCTTAGGGCCGGTGGGGAGGCAATACTTC. The chain employs TRBV7-8 and TRBJ2-7; the D gene is possibly TRBD2 (6 bases). Between the trimmed V and J ends, which lost 1 base and 13 bases, there was a span of 17 bases. CDR3 length: 13 residues. Looked up from germline, CDR1 is SGHVS and CDR2 is FQNEAQ.

The chain links TRBV28 to TRBJ1-5; a weak D match, TRBD1 (5 bases). With 5 bases removed from V and 3 bases from J, the gap between germline ends came to 11 bases. Germline V CDR1 and CDR2: MDHEN, SYDVKM. The CDR3 is 14 amino acids. In DNA form, the CDR3 reads TGTGCCAGCAGTCTTGACAGAAACAATCAGCCCCAGCATTTT. Its translation: CASSLDRNNQPQHF.

This clone rates as medium-sized. This chain connects TRBV6-6 to TRBJ1-4; D not resolved. The V gene's germline CDR1 is MNHNY and CDR2 SVGAGI (reference sequence). Between the trimmed V and J ends, which lost 6 bases and 8 bases, there was a span of 16 bases. The CDR3 length is 14 residues. The CDR3 DNA follows: TGTGCCAGCAGAGAGGCAGCTTTACGGGAAAAACTGTTTTTT. Its protein product is CASREAALREKLFF.

The V and J genes are TRBV23-1 and TRBJ2-7; 7 nucleotides line up with TRBD1. TRBV23-1 is treated as an ORF (open reading frame) with a function not yet certain. CDR3 size: 16 residues. Trimming at V came to 0 bases and at J to 3 bases, leaving 8 bases not matched to a gene. The CDR3 here is CASSQSGNRGYYEQYF. The DNA of the CDR3 is TGCGCCAGCAGTCAATCGGGGAACAGGGGTTACTACGAGCAGTACTTC.

By its share, this clone is medium-sized. The CDR3 protein is CASSLQGTGYEQYF. For the CDR3, the DNA is TGTGCCAGCAGCTTACAAGGCACGGGCTACGAGCAGTACTTC. J is TRBJ2-7 and V is TRBV7-9; D is unclear. Between the trimmed V and J ends, which lost 2 bases and 3 bases, there was a span of 11 bases. The CDR3 has 14 residues. Per the germline V gene, CDR1 is SEHNR and CDR2 is FQNEAQ (reference sequence).

This clone has just a few counts. V and J are TRBV28 and TRBJ2-7; the D gene is possibly TRBD1 (6 bases). Germline V gene data show CDR1 as MDHEN and CDR2 as SYDVKM. The CDR3 runs to 14 residues. V lost 3 bases and J lost 2, with 11 bases in between. The CDR3 bases are TGTGCCAGCAGTTTTACTGGGGGCCCCTACGAGCAGTACTTC. Translation: CASSFTGGPYEQYF. The full variable domain, completed using reference TRBV28 and TRBJ2-7, is DVKVTQSSRYLVKRTGEKVFLECVQDMDHENMFWYRQDPGLGLRLIYFSYDVKMKEKGDIPEGYSVSREKKERFSLILESASTNQTSMYLCASSFTGGPYEQYFGPGTRLTVT.

The chain recombines TRBV28 with TRBJ2-7; either TRBD1 or TRBD2 may fit D (5 bases each). The CDR3 sequence is 15 residues long. Germline values: CDR1 MDHEN, CDR2 SYDVKM. With 4 bases removed from V and 1 base from J, the gap between germline ends came to 14 bases. The CDR3 loop reads CASSSTGTPSYEQYF. The CDR3 DNA reads TGTGCCAGCAGTTCTACCGGGACGCCTTCCTACGAGCAGTACTTC.

The chain combines TRBV5-4 with TRBJ2-7, with 7 nucleotides matching TRBD1. The CDR3 length is 15 residues. CDR1 is SGHNT, CDR2 YYREEE, per germline (reference sequence). The J segment lost 3 bases and the V segment lost 4 bases, leaving 10 bases of the junction unmatched. CDR3 amino acids: CASSDPSTGDYEQYF. The CDR3 DNA is TGTGCCAGCAGCGATCCAAGTACAGGGGACTACGAGCAGTACTTC.

This clone has a single count. The genes are TRBV15 and TRBJ2-2; D is perhaps TRBD2 (5 bases). This CDR3 spans 15 amino acids. The germline gives CDR1 LNHNV, CDR2 YYDKDF (reference sequence). Deletions cut 0 bases from V and 6 bases from J, with 11 bases between. In nucleotides, the CDR3 is TGTGCCACCAGCAGAGAAACACTAGGGCCCGGGGAGCTGTTTTTT. Translation: CATSRETLGPGELFF.

The genes are TRBV10-1 and TRBJ1-1; D gene unclear. Trimming took 2 bases from V and 2 from J, leaving 9 bases between them. This CDR3 spans 14 amino acids. CDR1 is WNHNN, CDR2 SYGVQD, per germline (reference sequence). The CDR3 is CASSEDNLNTEAFF. CDR3 nucleotides: TGCGCCAGCAGTGAGGACAACCTAAACACTGAAGCTTTCTTT.

J is TRBJ2-7 and V is TRBV2; D is ambiguous. Trimming shortened V by 6 bases and J by 2 bases, and 5 bases separated the two germline ends. Germline-derived CDR1 and CDR2 are SNHLY and FYNNEI. The CDR3 runs to 11 residues. The CDR3 DNA sequence: TGTGCCAGCAGAAGGGCCTACGAGCAGTACTTC. Translating it yields CASRRAYEQYF.

The V gene is TRBV5-5, the J gene TRBJ2-7; D is perhaps TRBD1 (6 bases). The CDR3 totals 16 residues. The V gene lost 1 base and the J gene lost 3 bases, with 17 bases spanning the gap. CDR1 SGHKS and CDR2 YYEKEE come from the germline V gene (reference sequence). As DNA, the CDR3 is TGTGCCAGCAGCTTGAACCGGGACACAAATCACTACGAGCAGTACTTC. Translating it yields CASSLNRDTNHYEQYF.

The chain couples TRBV25-1 to TRBJ2-5; D remains ambiguous. The CDR3 length is 15 residues. Germline V gene lookup returns CDR1 MGHDK and CDR2 SYGVNS. Trimming removed 3 bases at V and 1 base at J, with 12 bases between. The CDR3 here is CASSDYSPPQETQYF. CDR3 bases: TGTGCCAGCAGTGACTACTCTCCCCCCCAAGAGACCCAGTACTTC.

The chain has TRBV18 and TRBJ1-5; TRBD1 is a possible D gene (5 bases). Germline V gene data show CDR1 as KGHSH and CDR2 as LQKENI. The CDR3 length is 14 residues. V was clipped by 3 bases and J by 4 bases, with 10 bases between them. The CDR3 loop is CASSPSDRNQPQHF. Here the CDR3 DNA reads TGTGCCAGCTCACCTAGCGACAGAAATCAGCCCCAGCATTTT.

There are a few counts of this clone. The chain is built from TRBV6-6 and TRBJ1-1; no definite D call. This CDR3 is 14 amino acids long. Germline CDR1 and CDR2: MNHNY and SVGAGI (reference sequence). Trimming shortened V by 2 bases and J by 12 bases, and 19 bases separated the two germline ends. The CDR3 sequence: CASSYGVGGLKSFF. CDR3 coding DNA: TGTGCCAGCAGTTACGGGGTGGGCGGGCTGAAATCTTTCTTT.

This clone was seen only a few times. V is TRBV2 and J is TRBJ2-7; 7 bases align to TRBD1. CDR1 SNHLY and CDR2 FYNNEI come from the germline V gene. V trimming: 9 bases; J trimming: 3 bases; junction bases outside the gene matches: 11. The length of the CDR3 is 14 residues. CDR3 DNA sequence: TGTGCCAGTGATTCCGGGACAGCTTACTACGAGCAGTACTTC. This encodes CASDSGTAYYEQYF.

The CDR3 loop is CASSPTYRPETQYF. CDR3 DNA sequence: TGTGCCAGTAGTCCCACATACCGGCCGGAGACCCAGTACTTC. The chain combines TRBV19 with TRBJ2-5; D ambiguous. Germline V lookup: CDR1 LNHDA, CDR2 SQIVND (reference sequence). The CDR3 has 14 amino acids. V was shortened by 5 bases and J by 5 bases, with 15 bases between the two germline ends. Full variable domain (rest looked up from reference TRBV19 and TRBJ2-5): DGGITQSPKYLFRKEGQNVTLSCEQNLNHDAMYWYRQDPGQGLRLIYYSQIVNDFQKGDIAEGYSVSREKKESFPLTVTSAQKNPTAFYLCASSPTYRPETQYFGPGTRLLVL.

This rearrangement joins TRBV19 to TRBJ1-2; D is ambiguous. Between the trimmed V and J ends, which lost 0 bases and 8 bases, there was a span of 7 bases. Germline CDR1 is LNHDA and CDR2 is SQIVND (reference sequence). This CDR3 is 12 amino acids long. The CDR3: CASSIDLRGYTF. CDR3 nucleotides: TGTGCCAGTAGTATAGATTTACGAGGCTACACCTTC.